The next 14 T cell receptor beta chains were all read from a single sample in a study of identical twins. TCRdb reprocessed the 5' RACE reads with MiXCR, giving one entry per CDR3 protein. This table holds hundreds of thousands of distinct CDR3 sequences, 10% to 15% found once. Separately, the same data were catalogued under a study of yellow fever vaccine responses in identical twins.

The sequenced sample was PBMCs. The source is a woman aged 18-29 years in good health.

The chain uses TRBV2 and TRBJ2-1; 9 bases align to TRBD2. The CDR3 consists of 15 residues. Germline CDR1 and CDR2: SNHLY and FYNNEI. Trimming at V came to 8 bases and at J to 9 bases, leaving 14 bases not matched to a gene. DNA for the CDR3: TGTGCCAGCGGCGGGGGGGGGACGGACCTTTCTGAGCAGTTCTTC. It yields the protein CASGGGGTDLSEQFF.

Only a few counts were recorded for this clonotype. The V call is TRBV29-1, the J call TRBJ1-1, with D hard to call. V shed 1 base and J shed 1 base, with 7 bases lying between them. This CDR3 has 13 amino acids. The V gene's germline CDR1 is SQVTM and CDR2 ANQGSEA. The CDR3 loop reads CSVEGPWNTEAFF. The CDR3, as DNA: TGCAGCGTTGAAGGTCCATGGAACACTGAAGCTTTCTTT. Full variable domain (outside the CDR3, taken from reference TRBV29-1 and TRBJ1-1): SAVISQKPSRDICQRGTSLTIQCQVDSQVTMMFWYRQQPGQSLTLIATANQGSEATYESGFVIDKFPISRPNLTFSTLTVSNMSPEDSSIYLCSVEGPWNTEAFFGQGTRLTVV.

This clonotype was counted at least ten times. The chain couples TRBV4-1 to TRBJ2-3; the match to TRBD2 covers 7 bases. Per germline, CDR1 MGHRA and CDR2 YSYEKL. The CDR3 runs 16 residues. With 3 bases clipped from V and 3 bases from J, the junction kept 9 bases outside the gene matches. DNA for the CDR3: TGCGCCAGCAGCCACCTCGGGCGGGAGAGAACAGATACGCAGTATTTT. It codes for CASSHLGRERTDTQYF.

The V gene is TRBV14, the J gene TRBJ1-6; D is ambiguous. Germline CDR1 reads SGHDN; CDR2 reads FVKESK. V was pared by 6 bases and J by 8 bases, with 8 bases between. The CDR3 extends over 12 amino acids. The CDR3 DNA follows: TGTGCCAGCAGACAGCAGGATTCACCCCTCCACTTT. It is translated as CASRQQDSPLHF.

This clonotype was observed at least ten times. The chain has TRBV29-1 and TRBJ2-5; 12 nucleotides match TRBD2. V lost 4 bases to trimming and J lost 2 bases; unmatched junction nucleotides: 5. The germline gives CDR1 SQVTM, CDR2 ANQGSEA. This CDR3 has 15 residues. CDR3 sequence (DNA): TGCAGCGTTGGCTGGACTAGCGGGGTTCAAGAGACCCAGTACTTC. It translates to CSVGWTSGVQETQYF. The full variable domain, rest sourced from reference TRBV29-1 and TRBJ2-5, is SAVISQKPSRDICQRGTSLTIQCQVDSQVTMMFWYRQQPGQSLTLIATANQGSEATYESGFVIDKFPISRPNLTFSTLTVSNMSPEDSSIYLCSVGWTSGVQETQYFGPGTRLLVL.

V is TRBV3-1 and J is TRBJ2-2, with TRBD1 matching over 9 bases. The CDR3 runs to 16 residues. The germline V gene has CDR1 LGHDT and CDR2 YNNKEL (reference sequence). V was clipped by 2 bases and J by 4 bases; unmatched bases: 5. The chain's CDR3 is CASSQPGTGSTGELFF. CDR3 DNA: TGTGCCAGCAGCCAACCCGGGACAGGGTCCACCGGGGAGCTGTTTTTT.

This chain links TRBV29-1 with TRBJ2-1; TRBD1 matches at 7 bases. This CDR3 comprises 14 residues. V shed 3 bases and J 2 bases; nucleotides not matched to a gene: 4. The germline CDR1 and CDR2 sequences are SQVTM and ANQGSEA. The CDR3 loop is CSVDQGTAYNEQFF. In DNA, the CDR3 is TGCAGCGTTGATCAGGGGACAGCCTACAATGAGCAGTTCTTC.

V is TRBV24-1 and J is TRBJ2-1, with 13 bases that match TRBD2. This CDR3 has 19 residues. CDR1 is KGHDR and CDR2 is SFDVKD in the germline V gene. With 4 bases clipped from V and 5 bases from J, the junction kept 13 bases outside the gene matches. The CDR3 sequence: CATSDPGDRTSGGDNEQFF. Here the CDR3 DNA reads TGTGCCACCAGTGACCCTGGGGACCGTACTAGCGGGGGGGACAATGAGCAGTTCTTC.

The chain uses TRBV24-1 and TRBJ2-5; 7 bases agree with TRBD2. The V gene end was trimmed by 4 bases and the J gene end by 3 bases; junction bases not matched to a gene: 7. The CDR3 is 15 amino acids. In germline, CDR1 is KGHDR, CDR2 SFDVKD. CDR3 region: CATSDGGRGEETQYF. The CDR3 coding sequence is TGTGCCACCAGTGACGGGGGGAGAGGGGAAGAGACCCAGTACTTC.

In this sample, this clonotype turned up many times. This rearrangement joins TRBV15 to TRBJ1-2; 7 nucleotides agree with TRBD1. In germline, CDR1 is LNHNV, CDR2 YYDKDF (reference sequence). This CDR3 is 15 amino acids long. Trimming took 1 base from V and 3 from J; bases not matched to a gene: 5. Here the CDR3 reads CATSRATGPDYGYTF. CDR3 sequence (DNA): TGTGCCACCAGCAGAGCGACAGGGCCGGACTATGGCTACACCTTC.

The rearrangement links TRBV15 to TRBJ2-7, with 12 bases matching TRBD1. V lost 4 bases and J lost 3; bases outside the gene matches: 19. The CDR3 is 20 residues long. Per the germline V gene, CDR1 is LNHNV and CDR2 is YYDKDF (reference sequence). CDR3 DNA sequence: TGTGCCACCAGCAAGACCCCCGGGACAGGGGGCGAACGGGCCCTCTACGAGCAGTACTTC. Its protein is CATSKTPGTGGERALYEQYF.

This clonotype was counted a few times. The V call is TRBV20-1, the J call TRBJ2-3, with D possibly matching TRBD1 (6 bases). The CDR3 runs 14 residues. Germline values: CDR1 DFQATT, CDR2 SNEGSKA (reference sequence). The V and J ends lost 3 bases and 4 bases respectively, with 14 bases between them. The CDR3 reads CSARLPGVPDTQYF. The CDR3 DNA reads TGCAGTGCTAGGTTGCCAGGGGTACCAGATACGCAGTATTTT.

The J gene is TRBJ2-7, the V gene TRBV20-1, with TRBD1 matching 7 bases. V shed 3 bases and J 1 base; nucleotides not matched to a gene: 6. Germline assignment: CDR1 DFQATT and CDR2 SNEGSKA (reference sequence). This CDR3 region has 14 residues. For the CDR3, the DNA is TGCAGTGCTAGTGACAGGGCGCTATCCTACGAGCAGTACTTC. Protein: CSASDRALSYEQYF.

In its sample, this clonotype was seen a few times. The V and J genes are TRBV20-1 and TRBJ2-1, with D possibly being TRBD1 (6 bases). CDR1 is DFQATT, CDR2 SNEGSKA, per germline (reference sequence). The CDR3 length is 16 residues. The V end was cut by 3 bases, the J end by 1 base, with 16 bases between. The CDR3 protein is CSARGAWGRSYNEQFF. The CDR3, as DNA: TGCAGTGCTAGGGGGGCTTGGGGAAGATCCTACAATGAGCAGTTCTTC.